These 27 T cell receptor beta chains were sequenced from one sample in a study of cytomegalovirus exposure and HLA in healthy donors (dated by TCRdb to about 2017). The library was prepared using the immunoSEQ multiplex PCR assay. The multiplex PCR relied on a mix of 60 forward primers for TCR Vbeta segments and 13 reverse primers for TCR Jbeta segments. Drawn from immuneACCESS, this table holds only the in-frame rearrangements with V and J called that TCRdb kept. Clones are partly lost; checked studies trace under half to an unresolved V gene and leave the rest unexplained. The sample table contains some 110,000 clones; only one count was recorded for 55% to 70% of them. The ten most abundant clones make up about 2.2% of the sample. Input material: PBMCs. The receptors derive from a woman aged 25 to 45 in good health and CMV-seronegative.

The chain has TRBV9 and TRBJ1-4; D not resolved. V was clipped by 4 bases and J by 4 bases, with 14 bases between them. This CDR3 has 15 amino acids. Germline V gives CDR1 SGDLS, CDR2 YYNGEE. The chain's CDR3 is CASSQEAALNEKLFF. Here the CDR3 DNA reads TGTGCCAGCAGCCAAGAGGCAGCCCTTAATGAAAAACTGTTTTTT.

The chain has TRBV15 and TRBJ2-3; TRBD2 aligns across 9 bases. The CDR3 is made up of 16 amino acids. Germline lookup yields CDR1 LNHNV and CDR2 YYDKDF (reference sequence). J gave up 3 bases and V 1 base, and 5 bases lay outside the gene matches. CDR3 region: CATSRVGAGGTDTQYF. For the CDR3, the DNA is TGTGCCACCAGCAGAGTAGGGGCGGGAGGGACAGATACGCAGTATTTT. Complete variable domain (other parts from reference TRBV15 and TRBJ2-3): DAMVIQNPRYQVTQFGKPVTLSCSQTLNHNVMYWYQQKSSQAPKLLFHYYDKDFNNEADTPDNFQSRRPNTSFCFLDIRSPGLGDTAMYLCATSRVGAGGTDTQYFGPGTRLTVL.

The CDR3 region is CASSLGDRERNEQFF. CDR3 sequence (DNA): TGCGCCAGCAGCTTGGGGGACAGGGAGAGGAATGAGCAGTTCTTC. The V call is TRBV5-1, the J call TRBJ2-1; 9 bases match TRBD1. CDR3 size: 15 residues. CDR1 and CDR2 from the germline V gene are SGHRS and YFSETQ. The junction had 5 bases not matched to a gene; V was cut back by 0 bases and J by 7 bases.

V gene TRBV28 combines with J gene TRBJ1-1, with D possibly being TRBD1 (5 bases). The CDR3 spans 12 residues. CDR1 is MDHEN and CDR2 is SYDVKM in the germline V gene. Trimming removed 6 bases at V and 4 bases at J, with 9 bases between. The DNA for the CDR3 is TGTGCCAGCAGCGGGGGGATCACTGAAGCTTTCTTT. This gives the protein CASSGGITEAFF.

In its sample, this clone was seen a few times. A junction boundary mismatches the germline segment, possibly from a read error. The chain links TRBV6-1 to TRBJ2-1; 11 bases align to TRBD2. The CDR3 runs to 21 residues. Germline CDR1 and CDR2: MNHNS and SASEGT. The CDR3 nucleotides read TGTGCCAGCAGTAAAGCACCGTTCGTGCTCCTACTAGCGGGAGTGAACAATGAGCAGTTCTTC. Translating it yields CASSKAPFVLLLAGVNNEQFF.

CDR3 amino acids: CAWTRQSGGYTF. The CDR3 region has the DNA TGTGCCTGGACGCGGCAGTCGGGGGGCTACACCTTC. This chain uses TRBV30 with TRBJ1-2; D remains unclear. Looked up from germline, CDR1 is GTSNPN and CDR2 is SVGIG (reference sequence). Trimming removed 4 bases from V and 8 bases from J, with 14 bases in between. The CDR3 runs to 12 residues.

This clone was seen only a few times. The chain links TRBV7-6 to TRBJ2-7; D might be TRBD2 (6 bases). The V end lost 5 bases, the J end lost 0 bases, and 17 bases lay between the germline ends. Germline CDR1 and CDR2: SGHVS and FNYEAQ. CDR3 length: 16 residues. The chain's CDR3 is CASSPARAGISYEQYF. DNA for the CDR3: TGTGCCAGCAGCCCCGCTCGAGCGGGTATCTCCTACGAGCAGTACTTC.

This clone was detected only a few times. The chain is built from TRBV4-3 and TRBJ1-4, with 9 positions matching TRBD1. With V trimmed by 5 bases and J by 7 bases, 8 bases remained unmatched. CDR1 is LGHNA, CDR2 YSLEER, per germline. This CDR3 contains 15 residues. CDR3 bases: TGCGCCAGCAGCAAAACAGGGGGCGGGGGTGAAAAACTGTTTTTT. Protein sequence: CASSKTGGGGEKLFF.

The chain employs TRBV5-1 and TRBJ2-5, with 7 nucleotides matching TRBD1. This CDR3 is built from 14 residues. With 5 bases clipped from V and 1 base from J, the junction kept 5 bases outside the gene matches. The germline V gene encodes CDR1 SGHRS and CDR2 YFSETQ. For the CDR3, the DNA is TGCGCCAGCAGAAGACAGGGCATCCAAGAGACCCAGTACTTC. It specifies CASRRQGIQETQYF.

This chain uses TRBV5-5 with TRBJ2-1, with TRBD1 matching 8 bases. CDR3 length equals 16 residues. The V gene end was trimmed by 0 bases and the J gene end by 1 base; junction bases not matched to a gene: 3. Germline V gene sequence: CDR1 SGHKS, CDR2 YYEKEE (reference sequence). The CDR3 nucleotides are TGTGCCAGCAGCTTGGATCAGGGGGCTTCCTACAATGAGCAGTTCTTC. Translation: CASSLDQGASYNEQFF. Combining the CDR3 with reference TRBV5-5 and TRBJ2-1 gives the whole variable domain DAGVTQSPTHLIKTRGQQVTLRCSPISGHKSVSWYQQVLGQGPQFIFQYYEKEERGRGNFPDRFSARQFPNYSSELNVNALLLGDSALYLCASSLDQGASYNEQFFGPGTRLTVL.

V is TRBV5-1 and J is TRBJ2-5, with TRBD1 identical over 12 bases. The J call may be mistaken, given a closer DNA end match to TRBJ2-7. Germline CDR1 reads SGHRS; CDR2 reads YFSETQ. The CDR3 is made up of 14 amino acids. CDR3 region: CASATGTGGLEQYF. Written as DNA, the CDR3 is TGCGCCAGCGCTACCGGGACAGGGGGCCTCGAGCAGTACTTC.

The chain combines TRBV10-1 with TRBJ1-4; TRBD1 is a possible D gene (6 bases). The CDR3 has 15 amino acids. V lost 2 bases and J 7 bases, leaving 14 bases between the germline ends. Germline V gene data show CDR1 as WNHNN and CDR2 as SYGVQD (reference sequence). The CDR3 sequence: CASSENRGGTEKLFF. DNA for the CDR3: TGCGCCAGCAGTGAGAATCGAGGGGGTACTGAAAAACTGTTTTTT.

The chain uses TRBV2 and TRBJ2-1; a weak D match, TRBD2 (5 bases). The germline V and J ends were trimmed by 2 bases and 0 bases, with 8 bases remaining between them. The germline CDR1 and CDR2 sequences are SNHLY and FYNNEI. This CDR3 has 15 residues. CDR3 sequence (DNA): TGTGCCAGCAGTGAATTGGGGAGCTCCTACAATGAGCAGTTCTTC. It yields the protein CASSELGSSYNEQFF.

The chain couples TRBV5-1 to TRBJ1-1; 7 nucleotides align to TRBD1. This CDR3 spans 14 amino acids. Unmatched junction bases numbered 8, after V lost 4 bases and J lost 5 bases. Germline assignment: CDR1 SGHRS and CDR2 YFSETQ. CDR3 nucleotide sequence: TGCGCCAGCAGCCCTGACAGGGCTTGGACTGAAGCTTTCTTT. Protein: CASSPDRAWTEAFF. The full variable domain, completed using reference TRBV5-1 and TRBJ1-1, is KAGVTQTPRYLIKTRGQQVTLSCSPISGHRSVSWYQQTPGQGLQFLFEYFSETQRNKGNFPGRFSGRQFSNSRSEMNVSTLELGDSALYLCASSPDRAWTEAFFGQGTRLTVV.

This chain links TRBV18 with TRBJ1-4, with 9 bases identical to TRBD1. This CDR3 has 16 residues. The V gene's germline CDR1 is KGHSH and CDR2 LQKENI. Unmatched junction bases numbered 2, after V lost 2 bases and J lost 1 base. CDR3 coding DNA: TGTGCCAGCTCACCATACAGGGGGCAAACTAATGAAAAACTGTTTTTT. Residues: CASSPYRGQTNEKLFF.

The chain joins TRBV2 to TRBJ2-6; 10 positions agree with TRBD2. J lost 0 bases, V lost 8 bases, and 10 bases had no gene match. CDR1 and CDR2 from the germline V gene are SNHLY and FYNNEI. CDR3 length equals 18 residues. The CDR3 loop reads CASRVEAGGTSGANVLTF. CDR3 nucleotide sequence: TGTGCCAGCCGAGTAGAAGCGGGAGGGACCTCTGGGGCCAACGTCCTGACTTTC. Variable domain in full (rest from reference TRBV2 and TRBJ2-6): EPEVTQTPSHQVTQMGQEVILRCVPISNHLYFYWYRQILGQKVEFLVSFYNNEISEKSEIFDDQFSVERPDGSNFTLKIRSTKLEDSAMYFCASRVEAGGTSGANVLTFGAGSRLTVL.

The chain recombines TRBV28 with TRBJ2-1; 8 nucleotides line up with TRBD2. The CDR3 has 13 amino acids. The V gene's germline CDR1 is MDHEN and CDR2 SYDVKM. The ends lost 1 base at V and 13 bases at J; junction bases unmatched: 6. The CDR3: CASSLFSGLVQFF. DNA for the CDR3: TGTGCCAGCAGTTTATTCTCGGGACTAGTTCAGTTCTTC.

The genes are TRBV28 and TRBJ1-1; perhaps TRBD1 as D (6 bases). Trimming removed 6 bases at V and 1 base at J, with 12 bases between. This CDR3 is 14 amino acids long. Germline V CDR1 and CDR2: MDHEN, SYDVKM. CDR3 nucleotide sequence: TGTGCCAGCAGCGCAGGGGTTTGGAACACTGAAGCTTTCTTT. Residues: CASSAGVWNTEAFF.

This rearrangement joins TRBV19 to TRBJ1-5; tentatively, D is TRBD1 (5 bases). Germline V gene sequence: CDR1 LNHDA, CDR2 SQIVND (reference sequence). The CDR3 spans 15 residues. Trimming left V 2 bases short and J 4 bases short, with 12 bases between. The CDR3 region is CASSIIDRHNQPQHF. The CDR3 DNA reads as TGTGCCAGTAGTATAATAGACAGACATAATCAGCCCCAGCATTTT.

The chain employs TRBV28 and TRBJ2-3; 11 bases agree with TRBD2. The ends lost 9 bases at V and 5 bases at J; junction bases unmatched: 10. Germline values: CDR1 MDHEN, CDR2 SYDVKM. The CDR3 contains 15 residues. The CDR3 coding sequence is TGTGCCAGTAAAACTAGCGGGAGTTTTTTAGATACGCAGTATTTT. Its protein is CASKTSGSFLDTQYF.

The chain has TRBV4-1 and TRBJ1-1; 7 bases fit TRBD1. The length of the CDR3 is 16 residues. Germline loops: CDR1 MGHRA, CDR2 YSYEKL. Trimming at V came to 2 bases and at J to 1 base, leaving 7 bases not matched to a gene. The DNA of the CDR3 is TGCGCCAGCAGCCAACCAGACCGGGACAGGAACACTGAAGCTTTCTTT. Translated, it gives CASSQPDRDRNTEAFF.

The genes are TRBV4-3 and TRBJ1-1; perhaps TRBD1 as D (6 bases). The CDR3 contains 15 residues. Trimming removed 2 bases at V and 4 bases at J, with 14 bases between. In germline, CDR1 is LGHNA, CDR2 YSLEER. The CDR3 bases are TGCGCCAGCAGCCAAAAGGCCCAAGGGGGCACTGAAGCTTTCTTT. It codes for CASSQKAQGGTEAFF.

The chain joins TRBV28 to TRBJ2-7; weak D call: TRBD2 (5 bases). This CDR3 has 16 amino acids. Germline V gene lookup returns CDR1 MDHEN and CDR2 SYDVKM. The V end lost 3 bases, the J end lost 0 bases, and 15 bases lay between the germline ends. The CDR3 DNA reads TGTGCCAGCAGTTTGGAGGCGAGTTGGGGCTCCTACGAGCAGTACTTC. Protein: CASSLEASWGSYEQYF. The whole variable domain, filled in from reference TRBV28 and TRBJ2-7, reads DVKVTQSSRYLVKRTGEKVFLECVQDMDHENMFWYRQDPGLGLRLIYFSYDVKMKEKGDIPEGYSVSREKKERFSLILESASTNQTSMYLCASSLEASWGSYEQYFGPGTRLTVT.

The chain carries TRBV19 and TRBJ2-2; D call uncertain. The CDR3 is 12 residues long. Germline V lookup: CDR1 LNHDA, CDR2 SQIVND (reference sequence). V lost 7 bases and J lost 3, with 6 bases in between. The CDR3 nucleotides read TGTGCCAGTACCCAGTACACCGGGGAGCTGTTTTTT. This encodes CASTQYTGELFF.

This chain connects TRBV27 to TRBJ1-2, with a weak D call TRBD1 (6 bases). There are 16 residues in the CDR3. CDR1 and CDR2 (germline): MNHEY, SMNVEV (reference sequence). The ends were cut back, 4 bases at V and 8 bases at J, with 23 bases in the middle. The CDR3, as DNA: TGTGCCAGCAGTTCGCAAAACCTGACAGGCCAGCTAGGCTACACCTTC. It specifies CASSSQNLTGQLGYTF.

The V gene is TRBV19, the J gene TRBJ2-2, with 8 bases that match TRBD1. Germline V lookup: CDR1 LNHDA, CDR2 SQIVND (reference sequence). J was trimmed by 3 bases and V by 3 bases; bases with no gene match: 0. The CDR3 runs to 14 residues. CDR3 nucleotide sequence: TGTGCCAGTAGTATGGGACAGGACACCGGGGAGCTGTTTTTT. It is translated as CASSMGQDTGELFF.

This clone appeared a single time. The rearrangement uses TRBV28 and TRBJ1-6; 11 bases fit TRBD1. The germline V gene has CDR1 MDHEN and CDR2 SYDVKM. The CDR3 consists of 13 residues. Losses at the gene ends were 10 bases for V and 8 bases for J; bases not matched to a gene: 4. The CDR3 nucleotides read TGTGCCACCCGGGACAGGGGGTATTCACCCCTCCACTTT. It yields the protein CATRDRGYSPLHF.